This T cell receptor (beta chain) was identified during a study of CD8 T cells in ankylosing spondylitis. Germline V CDR1 and CDR2: LGHNA, YNFKEQ. Trimming stripped 1 base from V and 0 bases from J, with 21 bases between. The CDR3 is 20 residues long. TCRdb ran MiXCR on the 5' RACE reads and lists one entry per CDR3 protein. The sample has about 150,000 distinct CDR3 sequences; more than 40% are singletons. This receptor was taken from a male donor with ankylosing spondylitis. This chain uses TRBV4-2 with TRBJ1-4; D perhaps matches TRBD1 (6 bases). The sample was synovial fluid, either unsorted or a sorted T cell fraction (not recorded which). CDR3 DNA sequence: TGTGCCAGCAGCCAAGCATCTCCCGGGGCAGGGGCATCAACTAATGAAAAACTGTTTTTT. Residues: CASSQASPGAGASTNEKLFF.